This T cell receptor (beta chain) emerged from a study of regulatory T cells in long-lasting Graves disease. The table lists this clonotype with a few counts. There are 13 residues in the CDR3. The V end lost 4 bases, the J end lost 6 bases, and 13 bases lay between the germline ends. Germline CDR1 is SGHRS and CDR2 is YFSETQ. Combining iRepertoire HTBI primers with Arm-PCR of CDR3 regions, the authors built TCR beta libraries. MiXCR, applied by TCRdb to the multiplex PCR reads, yields one record per CDR3 protein. Of some 560,000 distinct CDR3 sequences in the sample, around 15% were seen once. As to time point: newly diagnosed GD, antithyroid drugs for less than 3 months. From PBMCs, RNA was extracted and then used to make the TCR library. The same specimen was also included in a second study, on T cells in Graves' hyperthyroidism and ophthalmopathy.

The specimen was peripheral blood mononuclear cells (PBMCs), collected at new diagnosis, from a patient treated with antithyroid drugs. This chain joins TRBV5-1 and TRBJ1-1; D not certain. The TCR originated in a woman between 40 and 65 years old with Graves disease. The CDR3 here is CASSPSAPSEAFF. The CDR3 DNA follows: TGCGCCAGCAGCCCCTCGGCCCCATCTGAAGCTTTCTTT. Based on the CDR3 plus reference TRBV5-1 and TRBJ1-1, the full variable domain is KAGVTQTPRYLIKTRGQQVTLSCSPISGHRSVSWYQQTPGQGLQFLFEYFSETQRNKGNFPGRFSGRQFSNSRSEMNVSTLELGDSALYLCASSPSAPSEAFFGQGTRLTVV.